This TCR beta chain is drawn from a study of blood T cell repertoires in COVID-19. CDR3 length: 18 residues. Germline trimming cut 2 bases from V and 5 bases from J; bases unmatched to any gene: 10. Germline CDR1 LNHDA, CDR2 SQIVND (reference sequence). TCRdb's copy holds only in-frame clones and misses some; the assay was immunoSEQ multiplex PCR. The data show under 150,000 clones, over 60% seen once. The chain recombines TRBV19 with TRBJ2-2; 11 bases fit TRBD2. The source material was peripheral blood. This sequence originates from a woman at least 80 years old with acute or convalescent COVID-19. CDR3 coding DNA: TGTGCCAGTAGTATACGCCTAGCGGGAGGTATGGGGACCGGGGAGCTGTTTTTT. Its protein is CASSIRLAGGMGTGELFF.